Presented here are 14 T cell receptor beta chains from one specimen sequenced in a study of T cells in women clearing cervical HPV infection. Assay: immunoSEQ multiplex PCR; the TCRdb copy retains only in-frame clones and omits some. There are about 36,000 clones in the sample, with roughly 3.7% held by the top ten. The sample comprised blood buffy coat. The receptors derive from a woman aged 18-69 years with a cervical HPV16 infection that either progressed to CIN3+ or cleared (not recorded which).

For this clone: The missing CDR3 end, 3 residues past where the read stops, is filled in from the germline J gene. The V call is TRBV12-3 or TRBV12-4, the J call TRBJ2-2; D is perhaps TRBD1 (6 bases). Trimming took 3 bases from V and 1 from J, leaving 9 bases between them. This CDR3 has 15 residues. The CDR3: CASSFRTVNTGELFF. The CDR3 bases that were read are TGTGCCAGCAGTTTTCGGACAGTGAACACCGGGGAG.

As regards this clone: The DNA ends 3 residues before the CDR3 does, and the rest of the CDR3 is filled in from the germline J gene. The chain couples TRBV3-1 (or the pseudogene TRBV3-2) to TRBJ1-4; 9 nucleotides agree with TRBD1. Trimming at V came to 4 bases and at J to 0 bases, leaving 6 bases not matched to a gene. CDR1 LGHDT and CDR2 YNNKEL come from the germline V gene (reference sequence). There are 17 residues in the CDR3. Here the CDR3 reads CASSPGQGPTTNEKLFF. CDR3 bases read: TGTGCCAGCAGCCCGGGACAGGGACCCACAACTAATGAAAAA.

About this clone itself: The read ends 3 residues shy of where the CDR3 ends; the end is completed using the germline J gene. V and J are TRBV27 and TRBJ2-3; D unclear. V was cut by 3 bases and J by 0 bases, with 10 bases left in between. The CDR3 spans 15 residues. Germline V gene sequence: CDR1 MNHEY, CDR2 SMNVEV (reference sequence). CDR3 sequence: CASSFSLLSTDTQYF. The CDR3 DNA, read in part, is TGTGCCAGCAGTTTCTCTCTTTTGAGCACAGATACG.

Comment on this clone: The read gets to within 3 residues of the CDR3 end, and the germline J gene fills in the rest. The chain joins TRBV28 to TRBJ1-2; D is unclear. CDR1 MDHEN and CDR2 SYDVKM come from the germline V gene. V was shortened by 2 bases and J by 2 bases, with 6 bases between the two germline ends. The CDR3 is 13 amino acids. The CDR3: CASSLAENYGYTF. CDR3 bases read: TGTGCCAGCAGTTTAGCAGAGAACTATGGC.

A note on this clone: The observed sequence ends 3 residues before the CDR3 terminus, with the missing tail filled in from the germline J gene. The chain joins TRBV5-1 to TRBJ1-1; D possibly corresponds to TRBD1 (6 bases). Germline V CDR1 and CDR2: SGHRS, YFSETQ. CDR3 length: 15 residues. Trimming removed 0 bases from V and 5 bases from J, with 14 bases in between. The CDR3 loop reads CASSLGLGGGTEAFF. Partial CDR3 DNA: TGCGCCAGCAGCTTGGGTCTGGGAGGGGGAACTGAA.

Comment on this clone: Read data end 3 residues before the CDR3 end; the end is taken from the germline J gene. The V and J genes are TRBV7-8 and TRBJ2-3; 14 nucleotides align to TRBD2. There are 18 residues in the CDR3. Germline values: CDR1 SGHVS, CDR2 FQNEAQ. V lost 4 bases, J lost 4 bases, and 10 bases stayed unmatched. CDR3 bases read: TGTGCCAGCAGCTCCACCCTCGGGACTAGCGGGAGCGCAGATACG. This gives the protein CASSSTLGTSGSADT. The full-length CDR3 reads as CASSSTLGTSGSADTQYF.

Points on this clone: The DNA ends 3 residues before the CDR3 does, and the rest of the CDR3 is filled in from the germline J gene. This sequence joins TRBV2 and TRBJ1-1, with 10 bases aligning to TRBD1. This CDR3 region has 14 residues. J was trimmed by 5 bases and V by 6 bases; bases with no gene match: 6. Germline V gene sequence: CDR1 SNHLY, CDR2 FYNNEI. Incomplete CDR3 DNA: TGTGCCAGCAGGGAGAGGACAGGGGGGACTGAA. Translated, it gives CASRERTGGTE. The CDR3 in full is CASRERTGGTEAFF. The full variable domain, its missing parts supplied by reference TRBV2 and TRBJ1-1, is EPEVTQTPSHQVTQMGQEVILRCVPISNHLYFYWYRQILGQKVEFLVSFYNNEISEKSEIFDDQFSVERPDGSNFTLKIRSTKLEDSAMYFCASRERTGGTEAFFGQGTRLTVV.

As for this clone: Read data end 3 residues before the CDR3 end; the end is taken from the germline J gene. The V and J genes are TRBV5-4 and TRBJ2-2; TRBD2 is a possible D gene (6 bases). V was cut by 0 bases and J by 4 bases, with 13 bases left in between. The CDR3 is 16 amino acids. Germline values: CDR1 SGHNT, CDR2 YYREEE (reference sequence). The CDR3 bases that were read are TGTGCCAGCAGCTTGGAGGTTAGCGGAACCACCGGGGAG. Translation: CASSLEVSGTTGE. The full-length CDR3 reads as CASSLEVSGTTGELFF.

As to this clone: The read halts 3 residues ahead of the CDR3 end, with the missing end drawn from the germline J gene. The chain is built from TRBV7-9 and TRBJ2-3; D is uncertain. The CDR3 totals 15 residues. Germline V gene data show CDR1 as SEHNR and CDR2 as FQNEAQ (reference sequence). V lost 1 base and J lost 2, with 10 bases in between. The CDR3 spells CASSLVFPSTDTQYF. The sequenced CDR3 bases are TGTGCCAGCAGCTTAGTCTTCCCCTCCACAGATACG.

The CDR3: CASSPGQVNYGYTF. CDR3 DNA, as far as it was read: TGTGCCAGCAGCCCCGGACAGGTGAACTATGGC. The rearrangement joins TRBV7-2 to TRBJ1-2, with 7 bases fitting TRBD1. The CDR3 is cut off 3 residues early in the read; its end comes from the germline J gene. The CDR3 loop spans 14 amino acids. Germline lookup yields CDR1 SGHTA and CDR2 FQGNSA. V dropped 5 bases and J dropped 2; count of bases not matched to a gene: 5. The entire variable domain, with the rest obtained from reference TRBV7-2 and TRBJ1-2, is as follows: GAGVSQSPSNKVTEKGKDVELRCDPISGHTALYWYRQSLGQGLEFLIYFQGNSAPDKSGLPSDRFSAERTGGSVSTLTIQRTQQEDSAVYLCASSPGQVNYGYTFGSGTRLTVV.

For this clone: The read gets to within 3 residues of the CDR3 end, and the germline J gene fills in the rest. This rearrangement joins TRBV5-4 to TRBJ2-1; TRBD1 agrees at 8 bases. Trimming cost V 0 bases and J 8 bases; bases outside gene matches: 4. The germline V gene has CDR1 SGHNT and CDR2 YYREEE (reference sequence). This CDR3 contains 14 residues. CDR3 sequence reads: CASSLAGGRDEQFF. Partial CDR3 DNA: TGTGCCAGCAGCTTGGCAGGGGGCCGGGATGAG.

Concerning this clone: The read terminates 3 residues before the CDR3 end, so the remaining end is supplied by the germline J gene. The rearrangement uses TRBV5-4 and TRBJ2-5; the match to TRBD1 covers 7 bases. The V gene end was trimmed by 2 bases and the J gene end by 6 bases; junction bases not matched to a gene: 7. The CDR3 runs 14 residues. Germline V lookup: CDR1 SGHNT, CDR2 YYREEE (reference sequence). The CDR3 DNA, read in part, is TGTGCCAGCAGCTTACAGGGGTTTGAAAAGACC. Its translation: CASSLQGFEKT. The full CDR3 sequence reads CASSLQGFEKTQYF.

With regard to this clone: The read finishes 3 residues shy of the CDR3 end, and the germline J gene is used to complete it. V gene TRBV5-5 combines with J gene TRBJ2-1; perhaps TRBD2 as D (5 bases). The V gene lost 4 bases and the J gene lost 4 bases, with 12 bases spanning the gap. From germline, CDR1 is SGHKS and CDR2 YYEKEE (reference sequence). The CDR3 is made up of 14 amino acids. CDR3 bases read: TGTGCCAGCAGCCCCGACACTAGTTACAATGAG. This sequence encodes CASSPDTSYNE. Given in full, the CDR3 is CASSPDTSYNEQFF.

A word on this clone: The read ends 3 residues early relative to the CDR3; the germline J gene fills the gap. The V gene is TRBV7-9, the J gene TRBJ1-2; 11 bases are shared with TRBD1. The CDR3 is made up of 15 amino acids. In germline, CDR1 is SEHNR, CDR2 FQNEAQ (reference sequence). The chain's CDR3 is CASSVGTGGLNDYTF. The sequenced part of the CDR3 DNA is TGTGCCAGCAGCGTAGGGACAGGGGGTCTCAACGAC. Full variable domain (outside the CDR3, taken from reference TRBV7-9 and TRBJ1-2): DTGVSQNPRHKITKRGQNVTFRCDPISEHNRLYWYRQTLGQGPEFLTYFQNEAQLEKSRLLSDRFSAERPKGSFSTLEIQRTEQGDSAMYLCASSVGTGGLNDYTFGSGTRLTVV.